Described below is a single T cell receptor beta chain sequence and its context. The antigen remains unidentified. The V end lost 1 base, the J end lost 8 bases, and 11 bases lay between the germline ends. The length of the CDR3 is 13 residues. In germline, CDR1 is MGHRA, CDR2 YSYEKL. TCRdb re-called the 5' RACE reads with MiXCR, one entry per CDR3 protein. The data hold over 200,000 distinct CDR3 sequences, with 10% to 13% observed a single time. The sample originates from a study of identical twins. Study-wide results and limits: For out-of-frame beta sequences, excess twin sharing was weaker.

The source material was memory T cells sorted from blood. The receptor was isolated from a man aged 45-65 years in good health. The chain uses TRBV4-1 and TRBJ1-1; D is perhaps TRBD1 (6 bases). CDR3 bases: TGCGCCAGCAGCCAAGCCGGGACAACAGAAGCTTTCTTT. Translated, it gives CASSQAGTTEAFF.